This is a list of T cell receptor beta chains from one sample in a study of blood T cells in healthy people across ages. MiXCR, applied by TCRdb to the 5' RACE reads, yields one record per CDR3 protein. The repertoire consists of approximately 1.5 million distinct CDR3 sequences, with approximately 32% occurring once and the leading ten covering around 11%. Material for sequencing was blood. Every receptor here comes from a woman in her 30s in good health. The CDR3 runs from the conserved cysteine through the conserved F or W. A D gene is named only where the DNA matches it firmly. The size entry is marked missing in some rows and otherwise reads once, few, many or a size class.

NA	many	TRBJ2-1	TRBV12-3/TRBV12-4	TGTGCCAGCAATCGACCGGGCTCCAATGAGCAGTTCTTC	CASNRPGSNEQFF
NA	NA	TRBJ2-5	TRBV7-9	TGTGCCAGCAGCTTAGCGGCCTCCTACGGGCAGTACTTC	CASSLAASYGQYF
TRBD1	NA	TRBJ1-2	TRBV4-1	TGCGCCAGCAGCCAGGACAGGGGCTCGTCTAACTATGGCTACACCTTC	CASSQDRGSSNYGYTF
NA	NA	TRBJ1-4	TRBV3-1	TGTGCCAGCAGCCCCGGGACGGGCAACGAAAAACCGTTTTTT	CASSPGTGNEKPFF
TRBD1	few	TRBJ2-7	TRBV20-1	TGCAGTGCTAGAGTGAGGGGGCTTGGCTCCTACGAGCAGTACTTC	CSARVRGLGSYEQYF
TRBD1	few	TRBJ2-7	TRBV3-1	TGTGCCAGCAGGCGGGGACAGGGAAGGGCCTACGAGCAGTACTTC	CASRRGQGRAYEQYF
NA	NA	TRBJ2-6	TRBV14	TGTGCCAGCAGCCAAGTCGGGACTGGGGCCAACGTCCTGACTTTC	CASSQVGTGANVLTF
TRBD2	few	TRBJ2-1	TRBV29-1	TGCAGCGTTGAAGAAACGCTAGCGGGGCAGTTCTTC	CSVEETLAGQFF
NA	NA	TRBJ1-1	TRBV6-6	TGTGCCAGCAGTATCACAGGGCATACCACTGAAGCTTTCTTT	CASSITGHTTEAFF
NA	NA	TRBJ2-7	TRBV7-9	TGTGCCAGCAGTGGATGGCGGGACTCCTACGAGCAGTACTTC	CASSGWRDSYEQYF
NA	NA	TRBJ2-3	TRBV6-1	TGTGCCATCTCGAACCGGGCGGTCGTGGATACGCAGTATTTT	CAISNRAVVDTQYF
TRBD2	NA	TRBJ2-5	TRBV20-1	TGCAGTGCTAGGCCCATAGCGGGAGGTGAGACCCAGTACTTC	CSARPIAGGETQYF
TRBD2	NA	TRBJ2-3	TRBV28	TGTGCCAGCAGTACCCAGCGGGAGACCACAGATACGCAGTATTTT	CASSTQRETTDTQYF
NA	NA	TRBJ2-5	TRBV4-1	TGCGCCAGCAGCCAAGCGATGGGGCTTCAAGAGACCCAGTACTTC	CASSQAMGLQETQYF
NA	many	TRBJ2-7	TRBV29-1	TGCAGCGTCCACAGCGCCCCCAGGGATAACGAGCAGTACTTC	CSVHSAPRDNEQYF
NA	many	TRBJ2-7	TRBV21-1	TGTGCCAGCAGCAAAAGTCCCCTTAGCGGGACCGCCTACGAGCAGTACTTC	CASSKSPLSGTAYEQYF
TRBD1	few	TRBJ2-7	TRBV27	TGTGCCAGCAGTTTATCGATTACGGGACAGGGGGTCTCCTACGAGCAGTACTTC	CASSLSITGQGVSYEQYF
TRBD2	many	TRBJ2-3	TRBV7-9	TGTGCCAGCAGCGCGACTAGCGGGGGCACAGATACGCAGTATTTT	CASSATSGGTDTQYF
TRBD2	few	TRBJ2-1	TRBV28	TGCGCCAGCCGACTAGCGGGGGGGTTCTACAATGAGCAGTTCTTC	CASRLAGGFYNEQFF
NA	NA	TRBJ2-7	TRBV7-8	TGTGCCAGCAGCCCCAGCTGGGGAACCTACGAGCAGTACTTC	CASSPSWGTYEQYF
NA	many	TRBJ1-1	TRBV11-2	TGTGCCAGCAGCTTAGAAGGATCCGCGACTAGGAACACTGAAGCTTTCTTT	CASSLEGSATRNTEAFF
NA	NA	TRBJ2-1	TRBV7-8	TGTGCCAGCAGCTTAGCGGCGCAGTACAATGAGCAGTTCTTC	CASSLAAQYNEQFF